This T cell receptor beta chain was recorded in a study of CD8 T cells in ankylosing spondylitis. The trim removed 4 bases at V and 1 base at J, leaving 6 bases unmatched. The CDR3 loop spans 15 amino acids. The germline gives CDR1 LNHNV, CDR2 YYDKDF (reference sequence). Study results and caveats: In peripheral blood, disease-linked CD8+ clones occurred at relatively low frequencies. Earlier authors reported some of these motif variants in reactive arthritis synovial fluid and blood. Seemingly distinctive of ankylosing spondylitis blood was a TCR beta motif formed by eight highly homologous variants. The clones that were linked to disease were reported to be significantly enriched in matched synovial fluid samples from ankylosing spondylitis patients.

Concerning this clonotype itself: Its specificity is unknown.

As the method for making TCR beta libraries, quantitative 5'-RACE with molecular barcodes was used. TCRdb reprocessed the 5' RACE reads with MiXCR, giving one entry per CDR3 protein. The table lists approximately 550,000 distinct CDR3 sequences, about 12% of them singletons. Sequenced sample: blood, either unsorted or a sorted T cell fraction (not recorded which). This TCR came from a male donor with ankylosing spondylitis. This sequence joins TRBV15 and TRBJ2-7; 8 nucleotides agree with TRBD2. In DNA form, the CDR3 reads TGTGCCACCAGCACGGGGGGGGCGGGATCCTACGAGCAGTACTTC. Translation: CATSTGGAGSYEQYF.